One and the same sample provided the 9 T cell receptor beta chains below, sequenced in a study of blood T cells in healthy people across ages. Using a J-beta primer mix together with a sample-barcoded 5' primer, a second PCR was run for about 6 to 11 cycles. In TCRdb, the 5' RACE reads were re-called with MiXCR into one record per CDR3 protein. The repertoire holds under 950,000 distinct CDR3 sequences, around a fifth seen once, with roughly 22% in the top ten. Sequencing was performed on blood. The receptors stem from a man between 65 and 80 years old in good health.

This clonotype was seen repeatedly, ten times or more. V gene TRBV28 combines with J gene TRBJ2-7; no reliable D call. V was pared by 5 bases and J by 3 bases, with 11 bases between. The V gene's germline CDR1 is MDHEN and CDR2 SYDVKM. The CDR3 has 13 amino acids. CDR3 region: CASSPPRIYEQYF. Here the CDR3 DNA reads TGTGCCAGCAGTCCCCCAAGGATCTACGAGCAGTACTTC.

The chain has TRBV6-2 or TRBV6-3 and TRBJ1-2, with 9 bases aligning to TRBD1. The ends lost 7 bases at V and 2 bases at J; junction bases unmatched: 8. The germline V gene encodes CDR1 MNHEY and CDR2 SVGEGT. The CDR3 consists of 15 residues. CDR3 DNA sequence: TGTGCCAGCACACCTACCGGGACAGGGAACTATGGCTACACCTTC. Protein product: CASTPTGTGNYGYTF.

The chain employs TRBV29-1 and TRBJ2-1; possibly TRBD2 for D (5 bases). Trimming pared 6 bases from V and 4 bases from J, leaving 7 bases between. The CDR3 consists of 11 residues. Looked up from germline, CDR1 is SQVTM and CDR2 is ANQGSEA. CDR3 sequence (DNA): TGCAGCGTGACTAAATACAATGAGCAGTTCTTC. Protein product: CSVTKYNEQFF.

The chain uses TRBV7-8 and TRBJ2-1; 8 bases are shared with TRBD2. Germline CDR1 is SGHVS and CDR2 is FQNEAQ. This CDR3 has 15 residues. The ends lost 3 bases at V and 8 bases at J; junction bases unmatched: 9. The chain's CDR3 is CASSFVAGLAHEQFF. The CDR3 DNA is TGTGCCAGCAGCTTCGTAGCGGGATTAGCCCATGAGCAGTTCTTC.

The chain couples TRBV6-5 to TRBJ2-3; 13 bases line up with TRBD2. Germline CDR1 is MNHEY and CDR2 is SVGAGI. The CDR3 is 14 amino acids. Germline trimming cut 9 bases from V and 10 bases from J; bases unmatched to any gene: 10. This chain's CDR3 is CASKLAGGGDAQYF. The CDR3 DNA reads as TGTGCCAGTAAACTAGCGGGAGGGGGGGATGCGCAGTATTTT.

This clonotype was observed a few times. V and J are TRBV5-1 and TRBJ2-5; the D is unclear. V was clipped by 4 bases and J by 2 bases, with 15 bases between them. CDR1 and CDR2 (germline): SGHRS, YFSETQ. This CDR3 contains 15 residues. In DNA, the CDR3 is TGCGCCAGCAGCCAATCCGGGCCACCTCAAGAGACCCAGTACTTC. Protein product: CASSQSGPPQETQYF.

With regard to this clonotype: Its ends do not fully match the called genes, so a read error is possible. V usage is TRBV12-3 or TRBV12-4 and J usage is TRBJ2-2, with a tentative D call TRBD1 (6 bases). The CDR3 has 14 residues. DNA for the CDR3: TGTGCCGGCAGAATAGGACAGCTCGCCGGGGAGCTGTTTTTT. Residues: CAGRIGQLAGELFF.

This clonotype appeared a few times. The chain employs TRBV5-5 and TRBJ1-3; 10 bases are shared with TRBD1. The CDR3 has 19 amino acids. Germline assignment: CDR1 SGHKS and CDR2 YYEKEE (reference sequence). The V segment lost 0 bases and the J segment 0 bases; nucleotides outside the gene matches: 9. The chain's CDR3 is CASSLARTGGSYSGNTIYF. CDR3 DNA: TGTGCCAGCAGCTTGGCACGGACAGGGGGGTCATACTCTGGAAACACCATATATTTT. Filled out from reference TRBV5-5 and TRBJ1-3, the complete variable domain reads DAGVTQSPTHLIKTRGQQVTLRCSPISGHKSVSWYQQVLGQGPQFIFQYYEKEERGRGNFPDRFSARQFPNYSSELNVNALLLGDSALYLCASSLARTGGSYSGNTIYFGEGSWLTVV.

This chain joins TRBV18 and TRBJ2-3, with TRBD2 matching over 8 bases. Unmatched junction bases numbered 12, after V lost 6 bases and J lost 4 bases. There are 16 residues in the CDR3. Germline V gene sequence: CDR1 KGHSH, CDR2 LQKENI. CDR3 protein: CASSRGGEFLADTQYF. For the CDR3, the DNA is TGTGCCAGCTCCCGGGGGGGCGAGTTCTTGGCAGATACGCAGTATTTT.